The entry below gives a single TCR beta chain sequence along with its context. The data belong to a study of blood T cell repertoires in COVID-19. Background on the study: Samples taken during acute and convalescent COVID-19 were collected in the United States, Italy and Spain. PBMCs, B-cell-depleted T cells, or T cells provided the cDNA or gDNA that made up the material.

Per the study methods: Scientists estimated how many nucleated cells there were by amplifying reference gene primers. Assay used: immunoSEQ multiplex PCR; TCRdb lists only in-frame clones, some missing. That table supplies the V and J calls and clone size; D and trimming were determined from the DNA. The sample records around 120,000 clones, approximately 82% being singletons. The CDR3 length is 17 residues. Germline assignment: CDR1 SGHTA and CDR2 FQGNSA. V lost 5 bases and J lost 8, with 27 bases in between. The TCR comes from a young man with acute or convalescent COVID-19. Sequencing was done on a sample of peripheral blood. The chain is built from TRBV7-2 and TRBJ1-2; the D gene is possibly TRBD1 (5 bases). The CDR3 here is CASSPTGGKARSGGYTF. The CDR3 nucleotides read TGTGCCAGCAGCCCTACAGGTGGGAAGGCCCGAAGTGGAGGCTACACCTTC. The full variable domain, in which reference TRBV7-2 and TRBJ1-2 provide the parts outside the CDR3, is GAGVSQSPSNKVTEKGKDVELRCDPISGHTALYWYRQSLGQGLEFLIYFQGNSAPDKSGLPSDRFSAERTGGSVSTLTIQRTQQEDSAVYLCASSPTGGKARSGGYTFGSGTRLTVV.